This passage covers 24 T cell receptor beta chains from one sample sequenced in a study of CD8+ T cells in alopecia areata. Sample treatment: oral pan-JAK inhibitor, 5-10 mg twice daily. Sequencing templates came from extracted RNA that was reverse transcribed into cDNA. Profiled with immunoSEQ multiplex PCR; TCRdb holds only in-frame clones, not every one. This repertoire shows 210,000 or so clones, roughly 66% found once; its top ten account for over 1%. Sample: CD4+ T cells sorted from blood, taken at roughly week 45, from a patient treated with tofacitinib. The receptors were sampled from a human donor with alopecia areata.

This rearrangement joins TRBV30 to TRBJ1-1, with TRBD1 as a possible D gene (5 bases). Germline V gene data show CDR1 as GTSNPN and CDR2 as SVGIG (reference sequence). This CDR3 has 15 residues. The germline V and J ends were trimmed by 2 bases and 1 base, with 14 bases remaining between them. This chain's CDR3 is CAWSSTVTANTEAFF. CDR3 bases: TGTGCCTGGAGTTCGACGGTGACAGCGAACACTGAAGCTTTCTTT.

About this clone itself: Distinct nucleotide sequences in the sample also encode this CDR3. This chain links TRBV9 with TRBJ2-6, with D uncertain. Germline CDR1 is SGDLS and CDR2 is YYNGEE. This CDR3 has 15 amino acids. V was cut by 0 bases and J by 0 bases, with 4 bases left in between. CDR3 DNA: TGTGCCAGCAGCGTAGAAGGCTCTGGGGCCAACGTCCTGACTTTC. Its protein product is CASSVEGSGANVLTF.

V and J are TRBV29-1 and TRBJ2-5; D possibly corresponds to TRBD1 (5 bases). This CDR3 is 12 amino acids long. Germline-derived CDR1 and CDR2 are SQVTM and ANQGSEA. The V and J ends lost 6 bases and 3 bases respectively, with 11 bases between them. The CDR3 is CSVERQKETQYF. The CDR3 DNA sequence: TGCAGCGTAGAGAGACAGAAAGAGACCCAGTACTTC.

The V call is TRBV29-1, the J call TRBJ2-1, with TRBD2 as a possible D gene (5 bases). This CDR3 comprises 14 residues. Trimming cost V 3 bases and J 8 bases, with 17 bases left between them. The germline CDR1 and CDR2 sequences are SQVTM and ANQGSEA. CDR3 residues: CSVDLLVVVDEQFF. For the CDR3, the DNA is TGCAGCGTTGATCTACTAGTTGTCGTCGATGAGCAGTTCTTC.

This clone has just one count. The chain has TRBV27 and TRBJ1-6; a weak D match, TRBD1 (5 bases). Germline V lookup: CDR1 MNHEY, CDR2 SMNVEV (reference sequence). The length of the CDR3 is 14 residues. V lost 4 bases and J 8 bases, leaving 12 bases between the germline ends. CDR3 amino acids: CASSSGQGHSPLHF. The DNA of the CDR3 is TGTGCCAGCAGTTCCGGCCAGGGACATTCACCCCTCCACTTT.

V is TRBV30 and J is TRBJ2-3; the D gene is possibly TRBD2 (6 bases). This CDR3 spans 16 amino acids. Germline values: CDR1 GTSNPN, CDR2 SVGIG (reference sequence). Trimming stripped 3 bases from V and 4 bases from J, with 20 bases between. In DNA, the CDR3 is TGTGCCTGGAGGGGAGGTAGTCGAGGAAGGGCAGATACGCAGTATTTT. Translating gives CAWRGGSRGRADTQYF.

J is TRBJ1-3 and V is TRBV4-3; D possibly corresponds to TRBD1 (5 bases). In germline, CDR1 is LGHNA, CDR2 YSLEER. V gave up 0 bases and J gave up 3 bases, with 18 bases separating them. This CDR3 has 18 amino acids. The CDR3 coding sequence is TGCGCCAGCAGCCAAGATCTTAGTGACAGCGCAGGTGGAAACACCATATATTTT. Translation gives CASSQDLSDSAGGNTIYF.

The CDR3 region has the DNA TGTGCCAGCAGTCCGCCCGGGACAGGAGGGACCCAGTACTTC. Its protein is CASSPPGTGGTQYF. The V and J genes are TRBV6-1 and TRBJ2-5, with 8 bases fitting TRBD1. This CDR3 contains 14 residues. The V gene end was trimmed by 5 bases and the J gene end by 7 bases; junction bases not matched to a gene: 9. Looked up from germline, CDR1 is MNHNS and CDR2 is SASEGT.

In this sample, this clone turned up many times. This chain connects TRBV7-8 to TRBJ2-1; 9 positions match TRBD2. The CDR3 runs to 16 residues. Unmatched junction bases numbered 9, after V lost 3 bases and J lost 6 bases. Germline-derived CDR1 and CDR2 are SGHVS and FQNEAQ. CDR3 sequence: CASSLDWGLAFNEQFF. In DNA, the CDR3 is TGTGCCAGCAGCTTGGACTGGGGACTAGCCTTCAATGAGCAGTTCTTC. The full variable domain, in which reference TRBV7-8 and TRBJ2-1 provide the parts outside the CDR3, is GAGVSQSPRYKVAKRGQDVALRCDPISGHVSLFWYQQALGQGPEFLTYFQNEAQLDKSGLPSDRFFAERPEGSVSTLKIQRTQQEDSAVYLCASSLDWGLAFNEQFFGPGTRLTVL.

The CDR3 region has the DNA TGTGCCACCAGCAGAGATTTACAGGGGGCTGACAATGAGCAGTTCTTC. Translating gives CATSRDLQGADNEQFF. The chain recombines TRBV15 with TRBJ2-1; 9 bases match TRBD1. CDR1 is LNHNV, CDR2 YYDKDF, per germline (reference sequence). The CDR3 consists of 16 residues. Losses at the gene ends were 0 bases for V and 5 bases for J; bases not matched to a gene: 5.

Note on this clone: The sample holds other DNA sequences that translate to the same CDR3. V and J are TRBV29-1 and TRBJ2-3; 10 nucleotides align to TRBD1. The CDR3 is made up of 13 amino acids. The V and J ends lost 6 bases and 0 bases, in that order; junction bases with no gene match: 0. Germline V gene lookup returns CDR1 SQVTM and CDR2 ANQGSEA. The CDR3 nucleotides are TGCAGCGTGGGACAGGGGAGCACAGATACGCAGTATTTT. This sequence encodes CSVGQGSTDTQYF.

CDR3 residues: CASSPPDSGANVLTF. CDR3 DNA: TGTGCCAGCAGCCCACCAGACTCTGGGGCCAACGTCCTGACTTTC. This chain uses TRBV13 with TRBJ2-6; D is unresolved. This CDR3 has 15 amino acids. The ends were cut back, 5 bases at V and 0 bases at J, with 8 bases in the middle. Per the germline V gene, CDR1 is PRHDT and CDR2 is FYEKMQ (reference sequence).

This chain connects TRBV6-5 to TRBJ1-1; no firm D call. V lost 2 bases to trimming and J lost 4 bases, with 5 bases between them. Looked up from germline, CDR1 is MNHEY and CDR2 is SVGAGI. The CDR3 is made up of 12 amino acids. The CDR3 loop reads CASSYGGTEAFF. The CDR3 bases are TGTGCCAGCAGTTACGGTGGCACTGAAGCTTTCTTT.

This chain links TRBV5-1 with TRBJ1-5, with 8 bases aligning to TRBD1. V trimming: 4 bases; J trimming: 0 bases; junction bases outside the gene matches: 9. Germline CDR1 SGHRS, CDR2 YFSETQ. This CDR3 has 17 amino acids. The CDR3 reads CASSPGTGEYSNQPQHF. The CDR3 DNA is TGCGCCAGCAGCCCCGGGACAGGAGAATATAGCAATCAGCCCCAGCATTTT.

This clone has just a few counts. CDR3 DNA: TGCGCCAGCACTCAGAACACTGAAGCTTTCTTT. This codes for CASTQNTEAFF. The genes are TRBV5-1 and TRBJ1-1; D call uncertain. The CDR3 spans 11 residues. In germline, CDR1 is SGHRS, CDR2 YFSETQ. V lost 6 bases and J 1 base, leaving 4 bases between the germline ends.

This clone appeared a single time. V gene TRBV29-1 combines with J gene TRBJ1-2; D gene uncertain. Per germline, CDR1 SQVTM and CDR2 ANQGSEA. V lost 3 bases to trimming and J lost 5 bases, with 4 bases between them. The CDR3 runs to 10 residues. CDR3 sequence reads: CSVDRYGYTF. CDR3 bases: TGCAGCGTTGATAGATATGGCTACACCTTC.

The rearrangement joins TRBV4-2 to TRBJ2-2, with D tentatively TRBD2 (7 bases). Germline V CDR1 and CDR2: LGHNA, YNFKEQ. Trimming took off 0 bases at V and 3 bases at J, with 11 bases between the two ends. CDR3 size: 16 residues. CDR3 nucleotide sequence: TGTGCCAGCAGCCAAGACGCGGGGGCCCACACCGGGGAGCTGTTTTTT. Translation gives CASSQDAGAHTGELFF.

This chain links TRBV6-6 with TRBJ2-7, with D maybe TRBD1 (6 bases). The CDR3 runs to 16 residues. Germline-derived CDR1 and CDR2 are MNHNY and SVGAGI (reference sequence). V was clipped by 6 bases and J by 0 bases, with 18 bases between them. The CDR3 bases are TGTGCCAGCAGACACGCTATCGACAGGTTCTCCTACGAGCAGTACTTC. Translation gives CASRHAIDRFSYEQYF.

This rearrangement joins TRBV5-1 to TRBJ2-7, with D possibly being TRBD1 (5 bases). There are 13 residues in the CDR3. Germline CDR1 and CDR2: SGHRS and YFSETQ. Trimming removed 4 bases at V and 5 bases at J, with 13 bases between. DNA of the CDR3: TGCGCCAGCAGCCCCAAGACAGTGGACGAGCAGTACTTC. It encodes CASSPKTVDEQYF.

This chain uses TRBV7-8 with TRBJ1-2; 9 bases match TRBD1. This CDR3 contains 18 residues. The trim removed 5 bases at V and 0 bases at J, leaving 13 bases unmatched. Germline V gene lookup returns CDR1 SGHVS and CDR2 FQNEAQ. DNA of the CDR3: TGTGCCAGCAGCCCAAGGTCGGGGACAGGGTACACTAACTATGGCTACACCTTC. Its translation: CASSPRSGTGYTNYGYTF.

The CDR3 region is CASTRGEGYTF. CDR3 DNA: TGTGCCAGCACAAGAGGGGAAGGCTACACCTTC. The rearrangement joins TRBV2 to TRBJ1-2; D perhaps matches TRBD1 (5 bases). Trimming cost V 7 bases and J 8 bases, with 11 bases left between them. The CDR3 is 11 residues long. Germline V gene sequence: CDR1 SNHLY, CDR2 FYNNEI.

As concerns this clone: The germline gene is not matched at one end of the junction; a read error may be the cause. The chain employs TRBV6-1 and TRBJ2-1; the D gene is possibly TRBD1 (5 bases). Per the germline V gene, CDR1 is MNHNS and CDR2 is SASEGT. CDR3 length: 10 residues. In DNA form, the CDR3 reads TGTGCCAGCAGTGAGGTGACAGTCGTCTTC. Translation gives CASSEVTVVF.

V and J are TRBV29-1 and TRBJ2-5; 8 bases match TRBD2. J gave up 5 bases and V 6 bases, and 11 bases lay outside the gene matches. The germline gives CDR1 SQVTM, CDR2 ANQGSEA. The CDR3 is 14 amino acids. The CDR3 reads CSVPGGPLVETQYF. CDR3 bases: TGCAGCGTCCCGGGGGGGCCCTTGGTGGAGACCCAGTACTTC.

The chain joins TRBV25-1 to TRBJ1-6; 7 bases line up with TRBD1. V lost 4 bases and J lost 7; bases outside the gene matches: 7. Germline CDR1 and CDR2: MGHDK and SYGVNS. The CDR3 is made up of 15 amino acids. CDR3 DNA: TGTGCCAGCAGTGCAAACAGGGGAGGGAATTCACCCCTCCACTTT. It is translated as CASSANRGGNSPLHF.